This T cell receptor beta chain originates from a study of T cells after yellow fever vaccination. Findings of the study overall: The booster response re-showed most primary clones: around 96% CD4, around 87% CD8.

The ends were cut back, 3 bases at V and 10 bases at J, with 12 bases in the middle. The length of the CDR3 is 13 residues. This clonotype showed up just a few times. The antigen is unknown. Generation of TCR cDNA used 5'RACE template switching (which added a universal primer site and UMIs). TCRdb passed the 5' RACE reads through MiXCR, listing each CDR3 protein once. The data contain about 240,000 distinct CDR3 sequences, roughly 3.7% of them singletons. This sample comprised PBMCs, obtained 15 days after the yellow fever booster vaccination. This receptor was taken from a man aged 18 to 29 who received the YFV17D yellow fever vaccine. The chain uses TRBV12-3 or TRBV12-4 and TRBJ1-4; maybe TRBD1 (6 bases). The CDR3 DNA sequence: TGTGCCAGCAGTTTGGGCAGGGGAAGAAAACTGTTTTTT. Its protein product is CASSLGRGRKLFF.